The present entry profiles one T cell receptor beta chain with its context. This sample is drawn from a study of blood T cell repertoires in COVID-19. About the study: Sites across the United States, Italy and Spain contributed samples from acute and convalescent COVID-19. PBMCs, B-cell-depleted T cells, or T cells provided the cDNA or gDNA that made up the material.

Authors' data handling: Nucleated cell counts were estimated from reference gene primer amplification. The table came from immunoSEQ multiplex PCR; TCRdb's copy has only in-frame clones and leaves some out. The V and J calls and clone size are taken from that table; D and trimming were inferred from the DNA. The data show just over 650,000 clones, with about 87% seen just once and roughly 0.25% held by the top ten. The CDR3 loop spans 15 amino acids. Germline V CDR1 and CDR2: SGDLS, YYNGEE. J gave up 5 bases and V 0 bases, and 2 bases lay outside the gene matches. The rearrangement uses TRBV9 and TRBJ1-4; 9 nucleotides line up with TRBD1. This TCR came from a woman aged 18-29 years with acute or convalescent COVID-19. The source material was peripheral blood. The CDR3 loop is CASSVGQGVNEKLFF. In DNA form, the CDR3 reads TGTGCCAGCAGCGTAGGACAGGGGGTAAATGAAAAACTGTTTTTT.